The clone carrying this T cell receptor (beta chain) was counted ten times or more. A sample-barcoded 5' primer and a J-beta primer mix were used in a second PCR of roughly 6 to 11 cycles. In TCRdb, the 5' RACE reads were re-called with MiXCR into one record per CDR3 protein. In the table there are about 780,000 distinct CDR3 sequences, about 42% of which are singletons. This CDR3 spans 13 amino acids. Per the germline V gene, CDR1 is MDHEN and CDR2 is SYDVKM. V was cut by 6 bases and J by 4 bases, with 12 bases left in between. The data were taken from a study of blood T cells in healthy people across ages.

The sequence came from an elderly man in good health. Material for sequencing was blood. The chain couples TRBV28 to TRBJ1-2, with D unclear. CDR3: CASSLTEPYGYTF. The DNA of the CDR3 is TGTGCCAGCAGCCTTACAGAGCCCTATGGCTACACCTTC.